This record covers a single T cell receptor beta chain. In the authors' methods: Reference gene primer amplification yielded estimated nucleated cell counts. Profiling relied on immunoSEQ multiplex PCR, and the TCRdb table lists in-frame clones only, not all of them. For V, J and clone size, that table is used; D and trimming come from the DNA. The sample lists 90,000 to 100,000 clones, 84% occurring once. The data belong to a study of blood T cell repertoires in COVID-19. Study summary: T cells, B-cell-depleted T cells, or PBMCs supplied cDNA or gDNA.

The receptor comes from a man aged 55 to 70 with acute or convalescent COVID-19. The source material was peripheral blood.

CDR3 protein: CASSQALGGAQGYTF. For the CDR3, the DNA is TGTGCCAGCAGCCAAGCACTCGGAGGGGCTCAGGGCTACACCTTC. The chain combines TRBV4-2 with TRBJ1-2; a possible D gene is TRBD1 (5 bases). V dropped 1 base and J dropped 8 bases, with 17 bases sitting between them. Germline V gene sequence: CDR1 LGHNA, CDR2 YNFKEQ. This CDR3 comprises 15 residues.